This is a list of T cell receptor beta chains from one sample in a study of cytomegalovirus exposure and HLA in healthy donors. Only in-frame clones appear in the TCRdb table, and some are missing; sequencing was by immunoSEQ multiplex PCR. The table includes around 160,000 clones, roughly 66% detected once. The sample was PBMCs. The source is a woman aged 18-29 years in good health and CMV-seronegative. CDR3s include the opening cysteine and the closing phenylalanine or tryptophan. A D gene is named only where the DNA matches it firmly. The size field is filled for only some rows; it gives once, few, many or a size class.

D	J	length	size	V	CDR3	DNA
NA	TRBJ1-4	15	NA	TRBV5-1	CASSLVGQPNEKLFF	TGCGCCAGCAGCTTGGTTGGACAGCCTAATGAAAAACTGTTTTTT
NA	TRBJ2-6	16	few	TRBV6-4	CASSENEGSGANVLTF	TGTGCCAGCAGTGAGAATGAGGGTTCTGGGGCCAACGTCCTGACTTTC
TRBD1	TRBJ1-2	17	NA	TRBV19	CASSIDGQGIPFYGYTF	TGTGCCAGTAGTATAGACGGACAGGGGATCCCTTTCTATGGCTACACCTTC
NA	TRBJ1-1	14	NA	TRBV7-2	CASSLVRILDGAFF	TGTGCCAGCAGCTTAGTTCGGATCCTCGACGGGGCTTTCTTT
TRBD1	TRBJ2-5	14	NA	TRBV28	CASGRDRLQETQYF	TGTGCCAGCGGACGGGACAGACTACAAGAGACCCAGTACTTC
NA	TRBJ2-2	15	once	TRBV9	CASSVGMGASGELFF	TGTGCCAGCAGCGTAGGTATGGGCGCAAGCGGGGAGCTGTTTTTT
TRBD2	TRBJ2-2	16	few	TRBV2	CASSEASGRVTGELFF	TGTGCCAGCAGCGAAGCCAGCGGGAGAGTTACCGGGGAGCTGTTTTTT
NA	TRBJ1-5	15	NA	TRBV18	CASSPQGNSNQPQHF	TGTGCCAGCTCACCACAGGGGAATAGCAATCAGCCCCAGCATTTT
NA	TRBJ2-1	11	NA	TRBV6-1	CASTLRNEQFF	TGTGCCAGCACCTTGCGGAATGAGCAGTTCTTC
NA	TRBJ1-4	14	NA	TRBV7-9	CASSWGDSNEKLFF	TGTGCCAGCAGCTGGGGAGACTCTAATGAAAAACTGTTTTTT
TRBD2	TRBJ2-1	14	NA	TRBV18	CASSPGGGSNEQFF	TGTGCCAGCTCACCAGGCGGCGGGAGCAATGAGCAGTTCTTC